The entry below describes one TCR beta chain. Its antigen is unknown. This record comes from a study of early T cells in non-severe SARS-CoV-2 infection. Turning to the study itself: RNA in bulk from unsorted whole blood was sequenced, and chains were unpaired. Regarding the study as a whole: A preference for anti-spike CD8 responses marked VDJdb matching, which missed private and CD4 specificities.

The protocol attached unique molecular identifiers to individual cDNA molecules. TCRdb itself ran the 5' RACE reads through MiXCR, one entry per CDR3 protein. The repertoire has approximately 70,000 distinct CDR3 sequences, about an eighth of them found once; the top ten carry 0.95% to 1.5%. Trimming removed 5 bases at V and 2 bases at J, with 16 bases between. There are 15 residues in the CDR3. In germline, CDR1 is ENHRY, CDR2 SYGVKD. This receptor was identified in an adult who was a healthcare worker with PCR-confirmed SARS-CoV-2 infection or an uninfected control (not recorded which). Sequences were obtained from whole blood. V is TRBV10-3 and J is TRBJ2-7; D gene unclear. The chain's CDR3 is CAISTWLKGPYEQYF. CDR3 bases: TGTGCCATCAGTACCTGGTTAAAGGGCCCCTACGAGCAGTACTTC.